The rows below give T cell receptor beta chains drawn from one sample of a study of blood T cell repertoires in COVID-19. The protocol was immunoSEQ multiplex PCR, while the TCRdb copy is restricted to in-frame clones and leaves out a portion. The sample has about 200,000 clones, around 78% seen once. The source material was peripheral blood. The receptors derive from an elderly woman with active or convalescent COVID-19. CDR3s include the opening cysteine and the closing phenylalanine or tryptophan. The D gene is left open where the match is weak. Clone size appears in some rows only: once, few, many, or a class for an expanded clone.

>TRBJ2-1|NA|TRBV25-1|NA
CASSESMDEQFF
TGTGCCAGCAGTGAATCTATGGATGAGCAGTTCTTC
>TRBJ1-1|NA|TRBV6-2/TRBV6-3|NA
CASSWGLGAEAFF
TGTGCCAGCAGTTGGGGGCTGGGGGCTGAAGCTTTCTTT
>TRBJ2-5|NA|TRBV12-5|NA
CASGLTGGTQYF
TGTGCTAGTGGTTTGACTGGAGGGACCCAGTACTTC
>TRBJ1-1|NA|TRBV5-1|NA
CASSRTADSTGNTEAFF
TGCGCCAGCAGCCGGACAGCAGACAGCACGGGGAACACTGAAGCTTTCTTT
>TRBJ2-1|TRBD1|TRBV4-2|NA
CASSSGTGGLNEQFF
TGTGCCAGCAGCTCCGGGACAGGGGGCTTGAATGAGCAGTTCTTC
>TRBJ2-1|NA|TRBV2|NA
CASREAGDEQFF
TGTGCCAGCAGAGAAGCGGGCGATGAGCAGTTCTTC
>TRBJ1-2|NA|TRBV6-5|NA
CASSSGGWFGYTF
TGTGCCAGCAGTTCCGGGGGGTGGTTTGGCTACACCTTC
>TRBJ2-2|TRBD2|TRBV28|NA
CASRRFSGSLGTGELFF
TGTGCCAGCCGGAGATTTAGCGGGTCCCTAGGGACCGGGGAGCTGTTTTTT
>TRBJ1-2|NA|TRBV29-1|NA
CSVEDVRSWSYGYTF
TGCAGCGTTGAAGATGTGAGGAGTTGGTCCTATGGCTACACCTTC
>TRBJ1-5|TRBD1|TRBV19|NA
CASSTTGGTMPQHF
TGTGCCAGTAGTACCACAGGGGGTACGATGCCCCAGCATTTT
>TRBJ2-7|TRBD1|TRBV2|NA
CASREGQGFHEQYF
TGTGCCAGCAGGGAGGGACAGGGCTTCCACGAGCAGTACTTC
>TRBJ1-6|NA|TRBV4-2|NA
CASSQEGENSPLHF
TGTGCCAGCAGCCAAGAAGGGGAAAATTCACCCCTCCACTTT
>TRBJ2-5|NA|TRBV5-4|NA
CASSFKETQYF
TGTGCCAGCAGCTTTAAAGAGACCCAGTACTTC
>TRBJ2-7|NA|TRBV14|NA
CASSQDRPSGEQYF
TGTGCCAGCAGCCAAGACCGGCCCTCAGGCGAGCAGTACTTC
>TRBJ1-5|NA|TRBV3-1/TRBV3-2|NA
CASSQGGVPQHF
TGTGCCAGCAGCCAAGGGGGGGTACCCCAGCATTTT
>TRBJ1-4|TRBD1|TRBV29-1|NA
CSVGRQGGEKLFF
TGCAGCGTTGGGCGACAGGGGGGGGAAAAACTGTTTTTT
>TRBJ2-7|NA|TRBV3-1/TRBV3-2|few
CASSQGGEQYF
TGTGCCAGCAGCCAAGGAGGGGAGCAGTACTTC
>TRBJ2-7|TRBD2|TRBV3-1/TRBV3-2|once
CASSRGLEISYEQYF
TGTGCCAGCAGCCGGGGACTAGAAATTTCCTACGAGCAGTACTTC
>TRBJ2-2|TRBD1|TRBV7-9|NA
CASSRTGNRANTGELFF
TGTGCCAGCAGTCGGACAGGGAACCGAGCGAACACCGGGGAGCTGTTTTTT
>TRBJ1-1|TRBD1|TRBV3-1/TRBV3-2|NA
CASSHQDRGPEAFF
TGTGCCAGCAGCCACCAAGACAGGGGCCCTGAAGCTTTCTTT
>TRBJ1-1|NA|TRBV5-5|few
CASSSRAGGTEAFF
TGTGCCAGCAGCTCTCGGGCCGGCGGGACTGAAGCTTTCTTT
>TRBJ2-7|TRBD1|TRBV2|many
CASSDQTGTYEQYF
TGTGCCAGCAGTGACCAGACAGGGACCTACGAGCAGTACTTC
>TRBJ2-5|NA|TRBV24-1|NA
CATSDFTGPQETQYF
TGTGCCACCAGTGATTTTACAGGACCGCAAGAGACCCAGTACTTC
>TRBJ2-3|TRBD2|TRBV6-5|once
CASSPGLAETDTQYF
TGTGCCAGCAGCCCAGGACTAGCGGAGACAGATACGCAGTATTTT
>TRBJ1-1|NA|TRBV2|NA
CASSDRDWTEAFF
TGTGCCAGCAGTGACAGGGATTGGACTGAAGCTTTCTTT
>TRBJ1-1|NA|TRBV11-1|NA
CASSQKANRMNTEAFF
TGTGCCAGCAGTCAGAAGGCGAACAGGATGAACACTGAAGCTTTCTTT
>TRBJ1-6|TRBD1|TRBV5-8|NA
CASRWGTEPSPLHF
TGTGCCAGCCGCTGGGGGACAGAACCATCACCCCTCCACTTT
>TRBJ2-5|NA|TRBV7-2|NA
CASSGAGGTQYF
TGTGCCAGCAGCGGGGCCGGTGGGACCCAGTACTTC
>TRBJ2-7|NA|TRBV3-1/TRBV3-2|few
CASSQGHIYEQYF
TGTGCCAGCAGTCAGGGACATATCTACGAGCAGTACTTC
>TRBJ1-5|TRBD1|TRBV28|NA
CASSSPGQANQPQHF
TGTGCCAGCAGCAGCCCGGGACAGGCCAATCAGCCCCAGCATTTT
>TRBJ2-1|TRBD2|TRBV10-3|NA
CAISESMGGGGDNEQFF
TGTGCCATCAGTGAGTCGATGGGCGGCGGGGGGGACAATGAGCAGTTCTTC
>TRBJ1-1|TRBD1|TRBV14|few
CASSQEYRDRGSMNTEAFF
TGTGCCAGCAGCCAAGAGTACCGGGACAGGGGGTCGATGAACACTGAAGCTTTCTTT
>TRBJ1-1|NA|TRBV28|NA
CASSLPNRGTTEAFF
TGTGCCAGCAGTTTACCCAACCGGGGGACCACTGAAGCTTTCTTT
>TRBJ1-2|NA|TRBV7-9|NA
CASMEDSTNYGYTF
TGTGCCAGCATGGAGGACAGTACTAACTATGGCTACACCTTC
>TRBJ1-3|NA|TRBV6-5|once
CASSTGFSLGNTIYF
TGTGCCAGCAGTACAGGTTTTTCACTTGGAAACACCATATATTTT
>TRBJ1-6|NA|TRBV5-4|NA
CASSLGQFFESPLHF
TGTGCCAGCAGCTTGGGACAGTTTTTCGAATCACCCCTCCACTTT
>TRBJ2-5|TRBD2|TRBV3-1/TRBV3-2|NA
CASSQDRGGAYGETQYF
TGTGCCAGCAGCCAAGATCGGGGGGGGGCATACGGTGAGACCCAGTACTTC
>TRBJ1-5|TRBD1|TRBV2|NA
CASKGTGDQPQHF
TGTGCCAGCAAGGGGACAGGGGACCAGCCCCAGCATTTT
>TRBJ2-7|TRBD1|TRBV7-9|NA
CASSTGGGGRTYEQYF
TGTGCCAGCAGCACAGGGGGCGGGGGCCGAACCTACGAGCAGTACTTC
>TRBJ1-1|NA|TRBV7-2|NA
CASSLVFSADNMNTEAFF
TGTGCCAGCAGCTTAGTTTTTTCGGCGGACAACATGAACACTGAAGCTTTCTTT
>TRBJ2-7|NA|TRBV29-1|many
CSVRTAYEQYF
TGCAGCGTCCGGACAGCCTACGAGCAGTACTTC
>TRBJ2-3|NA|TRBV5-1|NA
CASSSSSRSTDTQYF
TGCGCCAGCAGCAGTTCTAGCAGAAGCACAGATACGCAGTATTTT
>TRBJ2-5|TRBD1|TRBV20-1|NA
CSASNIQTGDFRETQYF
TGCAGTGCTAGTAACATTCAGACAGGGGATTTTAGAGAGACCCAGTACTTC